This T cell receptor beta chain was recovered during a study of PD-L1 blockade in urothelial cancer. Looking at the study overall: Patients took up atezolizumab in 2014 at 1,200 mg intravenously every 3 weeks. Enrolled patients had been treated previously with 0 to 3 chemotherapy regimens.

The germline V gene encodes CDR1 SGHNT and CDR2 YYREEE (reference sequence). V shed 1 base and J 5 bases; nucleotides not matched to a gene: 7. The CDR3 contains 17 residues. Sequencing was performed with immunoSEQ multiplex PCR; in TCRdb, only in-frame clones are kept and a portion is missing. The sample holds some 22,000 clones; around 89% are singletons and the top ten take roughly 15%. This sequence originates from a woman aged 60-75 years with urothelial cancer. The chain has TRBV5-4 and TRBJ2-5; 14 nucleotides match TRBD2. Sequencing used PBMCs, obtained around atezolizumab (anti-PD-L1) treatment. CDR3 coding DNA: TGTGCCAGCAGCTTGCTGGAGGGACTAGCGGGAGCGGAGACCCAGTACTTC. Translated: CASSLLEGLAGAETQYF.